This TCR beta chain was observed in a study of beta chain features in type 1 diabetes. Every bit of the isolated RNA underwent reverse transcription, so sequencing read expressed TCRB transcripts. TCRdb's table, derived via immunoSEQ multiplex PCR, lists solely in-frame clones and lacks some. The repertoire has hundreds of thousands of clones, 13% of them found once; the top ten carry approximately 0.02%. Study observations and caveats: People with Type 1 diabetes carried modestly yet significantly shorter TCRB CDR3s in all four CD4+ subsets. Fewer junction insertions and more nucleotide deletions appeared in type 1 diabetes patients.

Remarks on this clone: No antigen is known for it.

Germline CDR1 and CDR2: SGHTA and FQGTGA. Unmatched junction bases numbered 5, after V lost 4 bases and J lost 5 bases. This CDR3 is 15 amino acids long. This chain connects TRBV7-3 to TRBJ2-5, with 12 bases lining up with TRBD1. Source material: naive CD4+ T cells from blood. This sequence was found in a man between 18 and 35 years old with type 1 diabetes. The CDR3 is CASSSTGQGAETQYF. The CDR3 DNA reads TGTGCCAGCAGCTCAACGGGACAGGGGGCCGAGACCCAGTACTTC.